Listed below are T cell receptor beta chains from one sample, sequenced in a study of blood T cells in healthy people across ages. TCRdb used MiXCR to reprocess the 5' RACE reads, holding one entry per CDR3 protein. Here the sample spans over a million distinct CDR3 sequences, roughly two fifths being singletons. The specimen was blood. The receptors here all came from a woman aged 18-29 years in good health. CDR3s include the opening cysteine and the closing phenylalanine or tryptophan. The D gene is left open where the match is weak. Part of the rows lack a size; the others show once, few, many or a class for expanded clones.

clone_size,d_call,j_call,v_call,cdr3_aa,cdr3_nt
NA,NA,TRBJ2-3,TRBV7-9,CASSRQQADTQYF,TGTGCCAGCAGCCGTCAACAAGCAGATACGCAGTATTTT
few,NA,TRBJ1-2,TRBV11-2,CASSLDLGTQAYGYTF,TGTGCCAGCAGCTTAGATCTTGGGACCCAAGCCTATGGCTACACCTTC
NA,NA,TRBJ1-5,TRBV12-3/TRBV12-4,CASSYRDYSNQPQHF,TGTGCCAGCAGTTACAGGGACTATAGCAATCAGCCCCAGCATTTT
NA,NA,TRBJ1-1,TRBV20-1,CSARSIIVEAFF,TGCAGTGCCAGGAGCATCATCGTGGAAGCTTTCTTT
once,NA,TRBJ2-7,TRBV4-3,CASSQKANTEQYF,TGCGCCAGCAGCCAGAAGGCAAATACCGAGCAGTACTTC
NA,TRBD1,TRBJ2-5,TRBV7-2,CASSLASGTEETQYF,TGTGCCAGCAGCTTAGCTAGTGGGACAGAAGAGACCCAGTACTTC
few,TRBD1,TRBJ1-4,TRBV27,CASSSLHGQALDTEKLFF,TGTGCCAGCAGTTCCCTCCACGGACAGGCCTTAGATACTGAAAAACTGTTTTTT
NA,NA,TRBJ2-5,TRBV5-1,CASSLISPKEETQYF,TGCGCCAGCAGCTTGATATCCCCCAAGGAAGAGACCCAGTACTTC
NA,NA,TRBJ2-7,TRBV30,CAWSVRQGDYEQYF,TGTGCCTGGAGTGTGAGGCAGGGAGACTACGAGCAGTACTTC
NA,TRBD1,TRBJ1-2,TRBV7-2,CASSLVGTEANYGYTF,TGTGCCAGCAGCTTAGTTGGGACAGAGGCTAACTATGGCTACACCTTC
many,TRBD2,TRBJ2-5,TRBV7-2,CASSLALAGGQETQYF,TGTGCCAGCAGCTTAGCCCTAGCGGGGGGTCAAGAGACCCAGTACTTC
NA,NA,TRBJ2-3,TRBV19,CASSIQRRTDTQYF,TGTGCCAGTAGTATACAGCGTCGCACAGATACGCAGTATTTT
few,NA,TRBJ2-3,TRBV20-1,CSAGVSSTDTQYF,TGCAGTGCTGGCGTCTCTAGCACAGATACGCAGTATTTT
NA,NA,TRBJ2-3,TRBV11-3,CASSQAERTDTQYF,TGTGCCAGCAGCCAAGCCGAACGTACAGATACGCAGTATTTT
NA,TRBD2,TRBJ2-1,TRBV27,CASRGTSGYDEQFF,TGTGCCAGCAGGGGGACTAGCGGGTACGACGAGCAGTTCTTC
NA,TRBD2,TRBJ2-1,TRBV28,CASGTSVNEQFF,TGTGCCAGCGGGACTAGCGTTAATGAGCAGTTCTTC
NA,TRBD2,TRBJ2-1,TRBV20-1,CSAILAGVGSEQFF,TGCAGTGCTATACTAGCGGGAGTAGGTAGTGAGCAGTTCTTC
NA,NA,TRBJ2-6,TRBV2,CASSRIGANVLTF,TGTGCCAGCTCGCGGATTGGGGCCAACGTCCTGACTTTC
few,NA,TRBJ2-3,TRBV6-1,CASTRVGTDTQYF,TGTGCCAGCACCAGGGTAGGAACAGATACGCAGTATTTT
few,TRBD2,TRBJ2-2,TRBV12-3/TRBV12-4,CASSFEVGGANTGELFF,TGTGCCAGCAGTTTCGAGGTGGGAGGGGCGAACACCGGGGAGCTGTTTTTT
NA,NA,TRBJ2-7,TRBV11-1,CASSLQRTPYEQYF,TGTGCCAGCAGCTTACAACGAACCCCCTACGAGCAGTACTTC
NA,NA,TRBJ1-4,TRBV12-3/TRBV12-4,CASSFQGTNEKLFF,TGTGCCAGCAGTTTCCAGGGAACCAACGAAAAACTGTTTTTT
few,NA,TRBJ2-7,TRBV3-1,CASSRNPRGPYEQYF,TGTGCCAGCAGCCGGAACCCCCGTGGGCCCTACGAGCAGTACTTC
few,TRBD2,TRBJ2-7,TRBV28,CASRAGAASYEQYF,TGTGCCAGCAGAGCGGGAGCGGCTTCCTACGAGCAGTACTTC
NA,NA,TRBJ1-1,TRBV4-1,CASSQVPPGSTEAFF,TGCGCCAGCAGCCAAGTTCCGCCAGGGAGCACTGAAGCTTTCTTT
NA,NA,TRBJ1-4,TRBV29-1,CSVKGGLNEKLFF,TGCAGCGTCAAGGGAGGACTCAATGAAAAACTGTTTTTT
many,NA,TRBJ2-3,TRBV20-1,CSARTASTDTQYF,TGCAGCGCCCGGACAGCGAGCACAGATACGCAGTATTTT
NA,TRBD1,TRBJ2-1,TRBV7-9,CVSSPGQGVYNEQFF,TGTGTCAGCAGCCCGGGACAGGGCGTCTACAATGAGCAGTTCTTC
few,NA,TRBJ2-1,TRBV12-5,CASGLVPGGYNEQFF,TGTGCTAGTGGTTTGGTACCCGGGGGATACAATGAGCAGTTCTTC
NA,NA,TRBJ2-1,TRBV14,CASSQMGGAQTQFF,TGTGCCAGCAGCCAAATGGGGGGCGCGCAGACCCAGTTCTTC
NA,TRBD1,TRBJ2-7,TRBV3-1,CASSPFPFPTGAKSYEQYF,TGTGCCAGCAGCCCTTTCCCCTTCCCGACAGGGGCGAAGTCCTACGAGCAGTACTTC
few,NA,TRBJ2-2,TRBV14,CASSRGQNLNTGELFF,TGTGCCAGCAGCAGAGGACAGAACTTAAACACCGGGGAGCTGTTTTTT
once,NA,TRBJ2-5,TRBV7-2,CASSRPYGQQETQYF,TGTGCCAGCAGCCGACCGTATGGACAACAAGAGACCCAGTACTTC
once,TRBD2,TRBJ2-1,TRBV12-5,CASGLVKGTSGGAIDEQFF,TGTGCTAGTGGTTTGGTAAAAGGGACTAGCGGGGGGGCCATAGATGAGCAGTTCTTC
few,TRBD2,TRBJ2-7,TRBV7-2,CASSSPGLAGVQYEQYF,TGTGCCAGCAGCTCCCCGGGACTAGCGGGAGTTCAGTACGAGCAGTACTTC
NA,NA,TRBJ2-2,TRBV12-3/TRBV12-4,CTSSPTAYTGELFF,TGTACCAGCAGCCCGACAGCTTACACCGGGGAGCTGTTTTTT
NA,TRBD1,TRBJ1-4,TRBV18,CASSQGATEKLFF,TGTGCCAGCTCACAGGGGGCGACTGAAAAACTGTTTTTT
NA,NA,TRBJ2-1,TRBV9,CASSVGGLASDEQFF,TGTGCCAGCAGCGTAGGAGGGCTAGCGAGTGATGAGCAGTTCTTC
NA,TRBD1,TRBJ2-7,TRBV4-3,CASGQGTGPYEQYF,TGCGCCAGCGGCCAAGGGACAGGACCGTACGAGCAGTACTTC
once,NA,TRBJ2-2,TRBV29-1,CSFRMGQNTGELFF,TGCAGCTTTAGGATGGGACAGAACACCGGGGAGCTGTTTTTT
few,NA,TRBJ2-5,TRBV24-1,CATSDPGRGETQYF,TGTGCCACCAGTGATCCCGGTAGAGGAGAGACCCAGTACTTC
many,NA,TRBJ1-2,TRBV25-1,CASSLGDHGYTF,TGTGCCAGCAGTCTTGGGGATCATGGCTACACCTTC
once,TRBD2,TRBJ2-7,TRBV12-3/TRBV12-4,CASRSSGGKYEQYF,TGTGCCAGCAGATCCAGCGGGGGGAAATACGAGCAGTACTTC
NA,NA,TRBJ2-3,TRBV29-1,CSVSPPQGFTDTQYF,TGCAGCGTCTCACCTCCACAGGGATTCACAGATACGCAGTATTTT
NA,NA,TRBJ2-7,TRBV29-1,CSVVKGGAGYEQYF,TGCAGCGTTGTTAAGGGGGGCGCGGGGTACGAGCAGTACTTC
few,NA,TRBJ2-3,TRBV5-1,CASSLGPMAGDTQYF,TGCGCCAGCAGCCTCGGACCCATGGCCGGAGATACGCAGTATTTT
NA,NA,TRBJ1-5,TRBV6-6,CAGSSHQGNQPQHF,TGTGCCGGCAGTTCCCATCAGGGCAATCAGCCCCAGCATTTT
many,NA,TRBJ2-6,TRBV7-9,CASSLSVSGANVLTF,TGTGCCAGCAGTTTATCGGTCTCTGGGGCCAACGTCCTGACTTTC
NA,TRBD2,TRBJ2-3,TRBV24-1,CATSAKRGGTDTQYF,TGTGCCACCAGTGCGAAGCGGGGGGGCACAGATACGCAGTATTTT
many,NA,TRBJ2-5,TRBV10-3,CAISESNSQETQYF,TGTGCCATCAGTGAGTCGAACAGCCAAGAGACCCAGTACTTC
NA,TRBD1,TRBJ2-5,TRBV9,CASSVGQGAWETQYF,TGTGCCAGCAGCGTTGGCCAGGGGGCTTGGGAGACCCAGTACTTC
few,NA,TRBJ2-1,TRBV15,CATSRLAGYNEQFF,TGTGCCACCAGCAGACTAGCTGGGTACAATGAGCAGTTCTTC
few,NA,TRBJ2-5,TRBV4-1,CASSQGRRASANNEQYF,TGCGCTAGCAGCCAAGGTCGTAGGGCTAGCGCCAACAATGAGCAGTACTTC